This entry lists 23 T cell receptor beta chains sequenced from one sample in a study of cytomegalovirus exposure and HLA in healthy donors. PCR amplification relied on 60 Vbeta primers (plus 13 Jbeta primers). Here immunoSEQ multiplex PCR was the method, and the copy in TCRdb shows in-frame clones only, minus some. Of under 150,000 clones listed, 70% to 85% are singletons. The material sequenced was PBMCs. These receptors all stem from a woman in her fifties or sixties in good health and CMV-seropositive.

The chain combines TRBV6-5 with TRBJ1-1; D is possibly TRBD1 (6 bases). The germline CDR1 and CDR2 sequences are MNHEY and SVGAGI. Deletions cut 7 bases from V and 11 bases from J, with 17 bases between. The CDR3 sequence is 12 residues long. The CDR3 sequence: CASIGGGTYAFF. CDR3 in DNA: TGTGCCAGCATAGGCGGGGGCACGTATGCTTTCTTT.

The V gene is TRBV30, the J gene TRBJ1-1; possibly TRBD1 for D (6 bases). Trimming took 0 bases from V and 2 from J, leaving 13 bases between them. This CDR3 has 15 amino acids. The germline CDR1 and CDR2 sequences are GTSNPN and SVGIG (reference sequence). The CDR3 sequence is CAWSVAGTPNTEAFF. The DNA of the CDR3 is TGTGCCTGGAGTGTAGCCGGGACACCTAACACTGAAGCTTTCTTT. Full variable domain (remainder filled in from reference TRBV30 and TRBJ1-1): SQTIHQWPATLVQPVGSPLSLECTVEGTSNPNLYWYRQAAGRGLQLLFYSVGIGQISSEVPQNLSASRPQDRQFILSSKKLLLSDSGFYLCAWSVAGTPNTEAFFGQGTRLTVV.

There are a few counts of this clone. The gene calls are TRBV7-9 and TRBJ1-2; D might be TRBD1 (5 bases). This CDR3 is built from 12 residues. CDR1 SEHNR and CDR2 FQNEAQ come from the germline V gene (reference sequence). The V gene lost 5 bases and the J gene lost 6 bases, with 10 bases spanning the gap. The chain's CDR3 is CASSPQDNGYTF. CDR3 coding DNA: TGTGCCAGCAGCCCACAGGACAATGGCTACACCTTC.

V is TRBV11-2 and J is TRBJ2-7, with 11 bases aligning to TRBD1. The CDR3 is made up of 16 amino acids. In germline, CDR1 is SGHAT, CDR2 FQNNGV. The V and J ends lost 7 bases and 3 bases, in that order; junction bases with no gene match: 11. In DNA form, the CDR3 reads TGTGCCAGCATGCCTTCCCCGGGACAGGGGGGCTACGAGCAGTACTTC. It yields the protein CASMPSPGQGGYEQYF.

This chain joins TRBV28 and TRBJ1-2, with unresolved D. This CDR3 has 13 amino acids. V shed 5 bases and J shed 5 bases, with 12 bases lying between them. CDR1 and CDR2 from the germline V gene are MDHEN and SYDVKM. The DNA for the CDR3 is TGTGCCAGCAGTCTAGGAAGCCCATATGGCTACACCTTC. Its protein is CASSLGSPYGYTF.

The chain employs TRBV6-5 and TRBJ1-2; D gene ambiguous. There are 13 residues in the CDR3. The V gene lost 6 bases and the J gene lost 2 bases, with 10 bases spanning the gap. Germline lookup yields CDR1 MNHEY and CDR2 SVGAGI. The CDR3 nucleotides are TGTGCCAGCAGCCGGGAGGGCAACTATGGCTACACCTTC. It yields the protein CASSREGNYGYTF.

This rearrangement joins TRBV2 to TRBJ2-3; 7 bases are shared with TRBD2. The V gene end was trimmed by 10 bases and the J gene end by 11 bases; junction bases not matched to a gene: 12. The CDR3 runs 12 residues. Germline-derived CDR1 and CDR2 are SNHLY and FYNNEI. The CDR3 nucleotides are TGTGCCACCCAACCCCGGACTAGACAGCAGTATTTT. It codes for CATQPRTRQQYF.

The gene calls are TRBV6-1 and TRBJ1-1, with no clear D. V was clipped by 3 bases and J by 8 bases, with 16 bases between them. Germline CDR1 is MNHNS and CDR2 is SASEGT. This CDR3 has 14 amino acids. The CDR3 DNA reads as TGTGCCAGCAGTGAGAGATGGCCGAGGGCGGAAGCTTTCTTT. Translated: CASSERWPRAEAFF.

This clone appeared a single time. The V call is TRBV5-1, the J call TRBJ2-3, with 12 positions matching TRBD2. Trimming at V came to 0 bases and at J to 4 bases, leaving 3 bases not matched to a gene. CDR1 and CDR2 (germline): SGHRS, YFSETQ. The CDR3 is 16 residues long. The DNA of the CDR3 is TGCGCCAGCAGCTTGGCTAGCGGGGGGGCCCCAGATACGCAGTATTTT. Translated: CASSLASGGAPDTQYF.

The rearrangement links TRBV10-1 to TRBJ1-4; tentative D call: TRBD1 (5 bases). With 6 bases removed from V and 0 bases from J, the gap between germline ends came to 32 bases. The germline CDR1 and CDR2 sequences are WNHNN and SYGVQD (reference sequence). The CDR3 length is 22 residues. As DNA, the CDR3 is TGCGCCAGCAGGGGACTATCACCTCGCCCTTTCTGGCCTTCTTCAACTAATGAAAAACTGTTTTTT. This codes for CASRGLSPRPFWPSSTNEKLFF.

The chain carries TRBV6-5 and TRBJ2-1, with D possibly being TRBD1 (6 bases). Trimming stripped 7 bases from V and 9 bases from J, with 19 bases between. CDR1 is MNHEY and CDR2 is SVGAGI in the germline V gene. The CDR3 runs 14 residues. DNA of the CDR3: TGTGCCAGCATACGTGGGGGCCCCTTTAGTGAGCAGTTCTTC. Its protein product is CASIRGGPFSEQFF.

With respect to this clone: An end of the junction differs from the germline gene, which may be a read error. The rearrangement links TRBV10-3 to TRBJ2-7; no reliable D call. Germline V gene sequence: CDR1 ENHRY, CDR2 SYGVKD. The length of the CDR3 is 12 residues. CDR3 protein: CAISESSHEQYF. The CDR3 nucleotides read TGTGCCATCAGTGAGTCCTCCCACGAGCAGTACTTC.

The chain has TRBV5-5 and TRBJ1-2; D is unresolved. Per germline, CDR1 SGHKS and CDR2 YYEKEE (reference sequence). The V gene lost 6 bases and the J gene lost 4 bases, with 25 bases spanning the gap. There are 17 residues in the CDR3. CDR3 sequence reads: CASTPVGVAAEIYGYTF. The DNA of the CDR3 is TGTGCCAGCACCCCGGTCGGAGTGGCAGCGGAGATCTATGGCTACACCTTC.

This clone was recorded a few times. This chain uses TRBV2 with TRBJ1-2; the D gene is possibly TRBD1 (5 bases). Trimming took 3 bases from V and 4 from J, leaving 12 bases between them. This CDR3 comprises 14 residues. Germline V gene lookup returns CDR1 SNHLY and CDR2 FYNNEI. The CDR3 spells CASSDIQGIYGYTF. CDR3 nucleotides: TGTGCCAGCAGTGACATTCAGGGTATCTATGGCTACACCTTC.

The chain has TRBV6-5 and TRBJ1-5, with D maybe TRBD1 (5 bases). The CDR3 extends over 13 amino acids. Germline V CDR1 and CDR2: MNHEY, SVGAGI. Trimming shortened V by 5 bases and J by 7 bases, and 12 bases separated the two germline ends. The CDR3 bases are TGTGCCAGCAGTCCGGGGGTTGGGCAGCCCCAGCATTTT. It is translated as CASSPGVGQPQHF.

The chain is built from TRBV5-1 and TRBJ2-5, with 7 bases aligning to TRBD1. CDR3 size: 15 residues. Germline V gene sequence: CDR1 SGHRS, CDR2 YFSETQ. J lost 5 bases, V lost 4 bases, and 11 bases had no gene match. CDR3 nucleotide sequence: TGCGCCAGCAGCCCCGGGGCAGGGGGTCGGGAGACCCAGTACTTC. Protein: CASSPGAGGRETQYF.

The chain carries TRBV9 and TRBJ1-1; D not certain. Germline-derived CDR1 and CDR2 are SGDLS and YYNGEE. Trimming removed 0 bases from V and 1 base from J, with 13 bases in between. The CDR3 runs 16 residues. The CDR3 bases are TGTGCCAGCAGCGTAGCTAGCGGGGTTTCGAACACTGAAGCTTTCTTT. Its translation: CASSVASGVSNTEAFF.

In this sample, this clone turned up a few times. The V gene is TRBV5-1, the J gene TRBJ2-7; TRBD1 aligns across 8 bases. The CDR3 has 14 residues. J was trimmed by 2 bases and V by 4 bases; bases with no gene match: 5. Germline V gene lookup returns CDR1 SGHRS and CDR2 YFSETQ. The DNA for the CDR3 is TGCGCCAGCAGCATGACAGGGGCCGCCTACGAGCAGTACTTC. Protein sequence: CASSMTGAAYEQYF.

A single count supports this clone. CDR3 sequence reads: CASSPRATNEKLFF. CDR3 bases: TGTGCCAGCAGCCCCCGCGCAACTAATGAAAAACTGTTTTTT. This rearrangement joins TRBV7-2 to TRBJ1-4; no firm D call. The CDR3 extends over 14 amino acids. Germline V gene sequence: CDR1 SGHTA, CDR2 FQGNSA. V lost 5 bases, J lost 0 bases, and 7 bases lay in between.

V and J are TRBV11-3 and TRBJ2-7, with TRBD2 as a possible D gene (7 bases). The CDR3 has 15 amino acids. Trimming removed 5 bases at V and 5 bases at J, with 19 bases between. Germline CDR1 SGHNT, CDR2 YENEEA. The CDR3 bases are TGTGCCAGCAGCCTCGGGGGCGGGAGAATGGACGAGCAGTACTTC. Encoded protein: CASSLGGGRMDEQYF.

This chain connects TRBV7-8 to TRBJ1-2; no clear D. The CDR3 is made up of 18 amino acids. V was trimmed by 5 bases and J by 2 bases, leaving 24 bases between them. Germline CDR1 SGHVS, CDR2 FQNEAQ. CDR3 sequence (DNA): TGTGCCAGCAGCCCCCAAGGGAGACTTCTTGCTCAGAACTATGGCTACACCTTC. Amino acids: CASSPQGRLLAQNYGYTF.

This clone was observed a handful of times. V is TRBV5-1 and J is TRBJ1-1, with 7 bases lining up with TRBD1. The CDR3 extends over 13 amino acids. Germline CDR1 and CDR2: SGHRS and YFSETQ. After removal of 2 bases from V and 5 bases from J, the junction contained 3 bases not matched to a gene. The CDR3 here is CASSFTGVTEAFF. Written as DNA, the CDR3 is TGCGCCAGCAGCTTTACAGGGGTGACTGAAGCTTTCTTT.

This chain joins TRBV9 and TRBJ1-2, with D possibly TRBD1 on 6 matching bases. CDR1 and CDR2 from the germline V gene are SGDLS and YYNGEE. The CDR3 is 15 amino acids. V was pared by 0 bases and J by 2 bases, with 11 bases between. The CDR3 protein is CASSVGGGENYGYTF. Here the CDR3 DNA reads TGTGCCAGCAGCGTAGGAGGGGGGGAGAACTATGGCTACACCTTC.